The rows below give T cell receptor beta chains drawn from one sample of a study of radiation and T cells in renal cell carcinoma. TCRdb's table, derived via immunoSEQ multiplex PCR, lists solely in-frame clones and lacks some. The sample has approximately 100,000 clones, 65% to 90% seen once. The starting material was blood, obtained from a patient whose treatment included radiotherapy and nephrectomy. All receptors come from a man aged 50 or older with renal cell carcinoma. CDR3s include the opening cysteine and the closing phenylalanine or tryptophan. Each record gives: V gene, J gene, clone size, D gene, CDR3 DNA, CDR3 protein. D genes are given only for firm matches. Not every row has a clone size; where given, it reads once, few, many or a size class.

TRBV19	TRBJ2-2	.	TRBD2	TGTGCCAGTAAGGGGTTGAGCGGGAGGGGCCCCGGGGAGCTGTTTTTT	CASKGLSGRGPGELFF
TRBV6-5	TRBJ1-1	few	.	TGTGCCAGCAGTTACGGGCAGGGGAACACTGAAGCTTTCTTT	CASSYGQGNTEAFF
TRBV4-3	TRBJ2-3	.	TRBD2	TGCGCCAGCAGCCAAGTTGCGGGGGGGGTGTCAGATACGCAGTATTTT	CASSQVAGGVSDTQYF
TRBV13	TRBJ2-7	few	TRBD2	TGTGCCAGCAGCTTAGTAGGCGGGGGAGAACAGCAGTACTTC	CASSLVGGGEQQYF
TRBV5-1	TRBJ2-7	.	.	TGCGCCAGCAGCCCAGGGTTCTCCTACGAGCAGTACTTC	CASSPGFSYEQYF
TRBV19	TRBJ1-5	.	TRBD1	TGTGCCAGTAGTACGGCGGGACAGGGTCGTCAGCCCCAGCATTTT	CASSTAGQGRQPQHF
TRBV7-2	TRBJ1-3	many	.	TGTGCCAGCAGCCAAACAGGGATCTCTGGAAACACCATATATTTT	CASSQTGISGNTIYF
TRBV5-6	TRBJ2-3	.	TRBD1	TGTGCCAGCAGCGGGGGACAGGGGGTGATGGCCACAGATACGCAGTATTTT	CASSGGQGVMATDTQYF
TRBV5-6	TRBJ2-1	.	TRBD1	TGTGCCAGCAGCCTAGGACAGGGGAACAATGAGCAGTTCTTC	CASSLGQGNNEQFF
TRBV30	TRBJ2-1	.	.	TGTGCCTGGAGCCCTTACAATGAGCAGTTCTTC	CAWSPYNEQFF
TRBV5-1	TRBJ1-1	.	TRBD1	TGCGCCAGCAGCCCAATACCCGGGACAGAGTTTGAAGCTTTCTTT	CASSPIPGTEFEAFF
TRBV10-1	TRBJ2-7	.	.	TGCGCCAGCAGTGAGTCGGGGTCCTACGAGCAGTACTTC	CASSESGSYEQYF
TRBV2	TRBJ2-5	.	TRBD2	TGTGCCAGCACCGGACTAGCGGGAGACCAAGAGACCCAGTACTTC	CASTGLAGDQETQYF
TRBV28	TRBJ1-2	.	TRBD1	TGTGCCAGCAGATTCGGGGTGGGCTCCAGGGGGCTAAACTATGGCTACACCTTC	CASRFGVGSRGLNYGYTF
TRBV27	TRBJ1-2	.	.	TGTGCCAGCAGTCCTACGTCGGACTATGGCTACACCTTC	CASSPTSDYGYTF
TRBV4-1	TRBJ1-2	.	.	TGCGCCAGCAAGGACGACTGGGGCCCGGACTATGGCTACACCTTC	CASKDDWGPDYGYTF
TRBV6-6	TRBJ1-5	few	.	TGTGCCAGCAGCCACGCGGGATCCAATCAGCCCCAGCATTTT	CASSHAGSNQPQHF